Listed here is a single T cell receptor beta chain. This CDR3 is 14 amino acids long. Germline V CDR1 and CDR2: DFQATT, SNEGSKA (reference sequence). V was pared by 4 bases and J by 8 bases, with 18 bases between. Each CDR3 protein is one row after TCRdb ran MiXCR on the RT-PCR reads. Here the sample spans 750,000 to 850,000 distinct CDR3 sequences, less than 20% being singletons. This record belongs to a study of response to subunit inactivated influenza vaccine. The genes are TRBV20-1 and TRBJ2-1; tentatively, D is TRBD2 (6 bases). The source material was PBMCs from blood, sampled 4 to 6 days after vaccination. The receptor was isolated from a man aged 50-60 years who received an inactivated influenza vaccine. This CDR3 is CSANPGSRTYEQFF. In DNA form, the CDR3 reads TGCAGTGCTAATCCCGGGAGCCGAACATATGAGCAGTTCTTC.